The 13 T cell receptor beta chains below were found in one sample sequenced in a study of T cell repertoires in cytomegalovirus infection. TCRdb re-called the reads with MiXCR, one entry per CDR3 protein. The sample includes approximately 100,000 distinct CDR3 sequences, less than 55% of them seen just once. Their specific antigens are unknown. Sequenced here: CD8+ T cells from cultured PBMCs, sampled from culture after CMV antigen stimulation. These receptors all stem from a human donor in good health (CMV status not recorded). Some clones in this sample may be carry-over from other donors' samples.

The V and J genes are TRBV7-8 and TRBJ2-7; D remains ambiguous. The CDR3 spans 17 residues. Trimming took 2 bases from V and 0 from J, leaving 17 bases between them. CDR1 is SGHVS and CDR2 is FQNEAQ in the germline V gene. This CDR3 is CASSLYSPKGFSYEQYF. The CDR3 bases are TGTGCCAGCAGCTTATACTCCCCCAAGGGTTTCTCCTACGAGCAGTACTTC.

This clonotype was seen a handful of times. The chain employs TRBV6-5 and TRBJ1-6; D unclear. V was cut by 6 bases and J by 0 bases, with 12 bases left in between. The V gene's germline CDR1 is MNHEY and CDR2 SVGAGI. This CDR3 is built from 16 residues. The CDR3 loop reads CASRPPGISYNSPLHF. CDR3 sequence (DNA): TGTGCCAGCAGGCCCCCGGGAATCTCCTATAATTCACCCCTCCACTTT.

This clonotype came up a few times. The rearrangement uses TRBV19 and TRBJ1-5; D remains ambiguous. The CDR3 length is 14 residues. The germline V gene has CDR1 LNHDA and CDR2 SQIVND (reference sequence). Trimming took 4 bases from V and 1 from J, leaving 8 bases between them. For the CDR3, the DNA is TGTGCCAGTAGTAGAAGAGAGAGCAATCAGCCCCAGCATTTT. Its translation is CASSRRESNQPQHF.

There are a few counts of this clonotype. CDR3 sequence: CASSLGQQNTEAFF. The CDR3 bases are TGTGCCAGCAGTTTGGGACAGCAGAACACTGAAGCTTTCTTT. The gene calls are TRBV9 and TRBJ1-1; 7 positions agree with TRBD1. V was clipped by 5 bases and J by 1 base; unmatched bases: 5. CDR1 SGDLS and CDR2 YYNGEE come from the germline V gene. The CDR3 spans 14 residues.

A few counts support this clonotype. The chain recombines TRBV12-3 or TRBV12-4 with TRBJ1-4; D uncertain. The CDR3 is 12 residues long. V lost 2 bases and J lost 2, with 0 bases in between. The CDR3 is CASSLTNEKLFF. CDR3 nucleotides: TGTGCCAGCAGTTTAACTAATGAAAAACTGTTTTTT.

A few counts support this clonotype. The V and J genes are TRBV7-6 and TRBJ1-1, with 8 bases matching TRBD1. V was clipped by 5 bases and J by 7 bases; unmatched bases: 3. The CDR3 extends over 12 amino acids. Germline CDR1 is SGHVS and CDR2 is FNYEAQ. The CDR3 DNA reads TGTGCCAGCAGCGGGACAGGACTTGAAGCTTTCTTT. Translation gives CASSGTGLEAFF.

The rearrangement joins TRBV19 to TRBJ1-1; possible D gene TRBD1, 6 bases. The CDR3 is 14 residues long. Trimming stripped 5 bases from V and 4 bases from J, with 14 bases between. Germline V gene lookup returns CDR1 LNHDA and CDR2 SQIVND (reference sequence). The CDR3 loop reads CASSRTGFGTEAFF. The CDR3 DNA sequence: TGTGCCAGTAGTCGAACAGGGTTCGGCACTGAAGCTTTCTTT.

The chain joins TRBV19 to TRBJ2-1, with D perhaps matching TRBD1 (6 bases). The germline V and J ends were trimmed by 2 bases and 1 base, with 9 bases remaining between them. The CDR3 sequence is 15 residues long. The germline gives CDR1 LNHDA, CDR2 SQIVND (reference sequence). The DNA for the CDR3 is TGTGCCAGTAGTATATCAGGGGTTTCCTACAATGAGCAGTTCTTC. Its protein product is CASSISGVSYNEQFF.

The genes are TRBV2 and TRBJ1-1, with D perhaps TRBD1 (6 bases). This CDR3 is 15 amino acids long. CDR1 is SNHLY, CDR2 FYNNEI, per germline. Between the trimmed V and J ends, which lost 11 bases and 0 bases, there was a span of 19 bases. The CDR3 DNA sequence: TGTGCCGTTACAGGGATGGAAGGCATGAACACTGAAGCTTTCTTT. Its translation is CAVTGMEGMNTEAFF.

Details on this clonotype: A read error may account for a junction end that differs from germline. V gene TRBV4-1 combines with J gene TRBJ1-5, with TRBD1 matching 7 bases. The CDR3 extends over 17 amino acids. Germline CDR1 and CDR2: MGHRA and YSYEKL. The CDR3 loop reads CASSQGPPGTVNQPQHF. CDR3 bases: TGTGCCAGCAGCCAAGGACCTCCGGGGACAGTCAATCAGCCCCAGCATTTT.

This clonotype was recorded once. The CDR3 coding sequence is TGCAGTGCTAGAGATCGTTGGCGAGATAAGGCCAATGAGCAGTTCTTC. The encoded protein is CSARDRWRDKANEQFF. The chain combines TRBV20-1 with TRBJ2-1; D is ambiguous. Looked up from germline, CDR1 is DFQATT and CDR2 is SNEGSKA (reference sequence). V was clipped by 0 bases and J by 6 bases, with 18 bases between them. The CDR3 runs to 16 residues.

This clonotype occurred a few times. This chain links TRBV6-5 with TRBJ2-7; D may match TRBD1 or TRBD2 (5 bases each). This CDR3 has 15 residues. Trimming cost V 0 bases and J 3 bases, with 12 bases left between them. The germline CDR1 and CDR2 sequences are MNHEY and SVGAGI. The CDR3 loop reads CASSYSADTFYEQYF. In DNA, the CDR3 is TGTGCCAGCAGTTACTCAGCGGACACTTTCTACGAGCAGTACTTC.

The sample holds many counts of this clonotype. The chain has TRBV7-3 and TRBJ1-5; possible D gene TRBD1, 5 bases. V was shortened by 5 bases and J by 7 bases, with 18 bases between the two germline ends. Germline V gene sequence: CDR1 SGHTA, CDR2 FQGTGA. The CDR3 spans 15 residues. Here the CDR3 DNA reads TGTGCCAGCAGCCCCGACGGGGGGGGTAACCAGCCCCAGCATTTT. As protein: CASSPDGGGNQPQHF.